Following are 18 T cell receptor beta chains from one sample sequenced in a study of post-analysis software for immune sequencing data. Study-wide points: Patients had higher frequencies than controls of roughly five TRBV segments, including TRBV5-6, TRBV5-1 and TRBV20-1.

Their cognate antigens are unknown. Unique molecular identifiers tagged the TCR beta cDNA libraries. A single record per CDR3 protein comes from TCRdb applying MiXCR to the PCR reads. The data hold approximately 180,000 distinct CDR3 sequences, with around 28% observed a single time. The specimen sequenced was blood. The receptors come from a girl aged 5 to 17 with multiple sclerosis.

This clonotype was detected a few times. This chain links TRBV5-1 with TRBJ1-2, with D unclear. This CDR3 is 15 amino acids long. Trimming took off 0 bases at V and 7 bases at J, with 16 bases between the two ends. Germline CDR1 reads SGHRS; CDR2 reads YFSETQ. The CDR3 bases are TGCGCCAGCAGCTTGGGGGTAGGCCTAGGCTTTGGCTACACCTTC. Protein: CASSLGVGLGFGYTF. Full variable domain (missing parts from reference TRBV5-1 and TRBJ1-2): KAGVTQTPRYLIKTRGQQVTLSCSPISGHRSVSWYQQTPGQGLQFLFEYFSETQRNKGNFPGRFSGRQFSNSRSEMNVSTLELGDSALYLCASSLGVGLGFGYTFGSGTRLTVV.

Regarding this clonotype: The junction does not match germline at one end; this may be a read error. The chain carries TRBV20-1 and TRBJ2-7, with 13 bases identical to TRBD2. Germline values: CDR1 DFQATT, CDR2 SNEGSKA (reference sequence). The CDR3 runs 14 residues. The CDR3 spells CSAMGLAGIYGQYF. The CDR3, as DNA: TGCAGCGCCATGGGACTAGCGGGGATTTACGGGCAGTACTTC.

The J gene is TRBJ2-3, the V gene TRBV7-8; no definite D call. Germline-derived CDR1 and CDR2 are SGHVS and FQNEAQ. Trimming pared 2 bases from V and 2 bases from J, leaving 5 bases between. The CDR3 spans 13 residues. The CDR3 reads CASSLQVTDTQYF. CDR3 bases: TGTGCCAGCAGCTTACAGGTCACAGATACGCAGTATTTT.

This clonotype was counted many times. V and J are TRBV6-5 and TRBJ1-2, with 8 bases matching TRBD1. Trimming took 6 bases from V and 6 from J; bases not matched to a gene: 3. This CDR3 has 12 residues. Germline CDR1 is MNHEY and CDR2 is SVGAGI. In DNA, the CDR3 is TGTGCCAGCAGAAGGACAGGGAATGGCTACACCTTC. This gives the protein CASRRTGNGYTF.

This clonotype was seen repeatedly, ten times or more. In DNA, the CDR3 is TGTGCCAGCAGCTTGACAGGGGTTGACTACGAGCAGTACTTC. It is translated as CASSLTGVDYEQYF. The chain employs TRBV11-2 and TRBJ2-7, with 8 bases identical to TRBD1. Per the germline V gene, CDR1 is SGHAT and CDR2 is FQNNGV. V was clipped by 3 bases and J by 3 bases; unmatched bases: 4. The CDR3 covers 14 residues.

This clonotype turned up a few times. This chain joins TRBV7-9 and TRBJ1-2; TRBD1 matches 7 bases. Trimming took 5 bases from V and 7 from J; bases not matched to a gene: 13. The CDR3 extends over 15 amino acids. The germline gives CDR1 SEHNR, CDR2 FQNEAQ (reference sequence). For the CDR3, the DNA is TGTGCCAGCAGCCTATTCTCCGACAGGGACTTTGGCTACACCTTC. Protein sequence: CASSLFSDRDFGYTF.

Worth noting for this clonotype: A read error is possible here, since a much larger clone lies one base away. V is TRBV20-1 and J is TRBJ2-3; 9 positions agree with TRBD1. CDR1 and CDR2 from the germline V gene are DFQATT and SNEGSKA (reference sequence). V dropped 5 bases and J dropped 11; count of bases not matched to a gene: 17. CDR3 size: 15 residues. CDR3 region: CSAVGTGSICGEQYF. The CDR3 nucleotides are TGCAGTGCTGTCGGGACAGGGTCGATTTGCGGCGAGCAGTATTTT.

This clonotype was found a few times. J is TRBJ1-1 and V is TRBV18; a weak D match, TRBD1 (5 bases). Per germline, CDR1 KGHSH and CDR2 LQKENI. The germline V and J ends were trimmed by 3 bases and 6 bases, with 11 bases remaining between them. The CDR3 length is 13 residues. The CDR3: CASSPGTTAEAFF. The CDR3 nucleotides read TGTGCCAGCTCACCCGGGACGACAGCTGAAGCTTTCTTT.

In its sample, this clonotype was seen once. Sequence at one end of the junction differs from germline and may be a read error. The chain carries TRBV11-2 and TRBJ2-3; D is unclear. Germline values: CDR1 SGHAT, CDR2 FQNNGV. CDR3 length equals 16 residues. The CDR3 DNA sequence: TGTGCCAGCAGCTCGCACTTCTACCCGAGCATAGATACGCAGTATTTT. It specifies CASSSHFYPSIDTQYF.

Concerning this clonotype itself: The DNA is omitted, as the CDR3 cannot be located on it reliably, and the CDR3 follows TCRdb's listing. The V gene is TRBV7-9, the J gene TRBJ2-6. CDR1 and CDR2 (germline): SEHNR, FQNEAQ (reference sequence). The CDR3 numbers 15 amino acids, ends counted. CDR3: CASSLVGVGANVRTF.

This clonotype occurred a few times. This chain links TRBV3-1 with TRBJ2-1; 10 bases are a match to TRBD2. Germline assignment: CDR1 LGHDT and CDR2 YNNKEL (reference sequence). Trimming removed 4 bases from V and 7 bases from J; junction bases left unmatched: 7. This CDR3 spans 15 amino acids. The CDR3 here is CASSLTLAGGNEQFF. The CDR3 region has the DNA TGTGCCAGCAGCCTTACCTTAGCGGGGGGTAATGAGCAGTTCTTC.

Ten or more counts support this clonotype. The CDR3 region has the DNA TGTGCCAGCAGCCATGGGCTGTACGACAATGAGCAGTTCTTC. Translated: CASSHGLYDNEQFF. The chain recombines TRBV3-1 with TRBJ2-1, with unresolved D. Trimming shortened V by 3 bases and J by 5 bases, and 11 bases separated the two germline ends. CDR1 and CDR2 from the germline V gene are LGHDT and YNNKEL (reference sequence). This CDR3 spans 14 amino acids.

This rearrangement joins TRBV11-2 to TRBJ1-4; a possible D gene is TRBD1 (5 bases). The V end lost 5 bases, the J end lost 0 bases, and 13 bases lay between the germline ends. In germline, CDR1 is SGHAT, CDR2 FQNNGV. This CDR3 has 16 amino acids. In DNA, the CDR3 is TGTGCCAGCAGCCCACGAGTGGGGGCAACTAATGAAAAACTGTTTTTT. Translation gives CASSPRVGATNEKLFF.

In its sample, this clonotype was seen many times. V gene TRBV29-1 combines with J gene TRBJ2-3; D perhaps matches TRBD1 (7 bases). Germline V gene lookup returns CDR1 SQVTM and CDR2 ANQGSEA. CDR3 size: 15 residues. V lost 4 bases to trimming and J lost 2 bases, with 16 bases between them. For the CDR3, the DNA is TGCAGCGTTGCGTATCAGGGGGGAAACACAGATACGCAGTATTTT. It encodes CSVAYQGGNTDTQYF.

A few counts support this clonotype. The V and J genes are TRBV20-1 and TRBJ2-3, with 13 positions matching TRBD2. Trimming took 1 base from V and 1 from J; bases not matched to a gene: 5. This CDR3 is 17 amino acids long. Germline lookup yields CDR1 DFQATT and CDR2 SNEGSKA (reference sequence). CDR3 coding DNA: TGCAGTGCTAGAGGGACTAGCGGGAGAGTGGGCACAGATACGCAGTATTTT. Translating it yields CSARGTSGRVGTDTQYF.

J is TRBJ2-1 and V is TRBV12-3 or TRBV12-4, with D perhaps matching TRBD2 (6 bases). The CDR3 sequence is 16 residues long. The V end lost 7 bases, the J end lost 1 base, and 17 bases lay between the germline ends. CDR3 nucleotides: TGTGCCAGCACTAGCGTCCTTGTGGATTCCTACAATGAGCAGTTCTTC. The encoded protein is CASTSVLVDSYNEQFF.

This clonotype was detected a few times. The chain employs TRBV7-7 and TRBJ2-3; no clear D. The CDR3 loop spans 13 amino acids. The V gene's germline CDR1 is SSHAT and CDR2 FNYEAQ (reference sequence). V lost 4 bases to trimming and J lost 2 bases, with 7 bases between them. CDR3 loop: CASSSDPTDTQYF. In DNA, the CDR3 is TGTGCCAGCAGCTCTGACCCCACAGATACGCAGTATTTT.

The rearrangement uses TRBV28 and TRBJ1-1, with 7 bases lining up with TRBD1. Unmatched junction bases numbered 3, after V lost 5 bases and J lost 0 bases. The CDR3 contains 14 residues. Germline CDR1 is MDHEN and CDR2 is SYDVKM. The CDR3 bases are TGTGCCAGCAGTACAGGGGCCATGAACACTGAAGCTTTCTTT. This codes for CASSTGAMNTEAFF.